Each of the 32 T cell receptor beta chains below was sequenced from the same sample in a study of blood T cell repertoires in COVID-19. TCRdb's copy holds only in-frame clones and misses some; the assay was immunoSEQ multiplex PCR. The data show 250,000 or so clones, about 85% seen once. Sequenced input: peripheral blood. The receptors originated from a man aged 55-75 years with acute or convalescent COVID-19.

The chain uses TRBV2 and TRBJ1-1; 8 nucleotides line up with TRBD1. V shed 6 bases, J shed 1 base, and the junction held 4 bases outside the gene matches. The CDR3 spans 14 residues. Germline-derived CDR1 and CDR2 are SNHLY and FYNNEI. The CDR3 DNA reads as TGTGCCAGCAGGGGACAGGCTCAGAACACTGAAGCTTTCTTT. It specifies CASRGQAQNTEAFF.

The genes are TRBV28 and TRBJ2-7; 9 bases agree with TRBD2. Looked up from germline, CDR1 is MDHEN and CDR2 is SYDVKM. The J segment lost 6 bases and the V segment lost 6 bases, leaving 12 bases of the junction unmatched. This CDR3 region has 15 residues. CDR3 protein: CASSPGGGLAGEQYF. The CDR3 DNA follows: TGTGCCAGCAGCCCAGGGGGGGGACTAGCCGGCGAGCAGTACTTC.

Details on this clone: One junction end does not reproduce the germline sequence, and a read error may be involved. The chain has TRBV20-1 and TRBJ2-7; 12 positions agree with TRBD2. The germline CDR1 and CDR2 sequences are DFQATT and SNEGSKA (reference sequence). The CDR3 extends over 11 amino acids. CDR3 DNA: TGCAGTACTAGCGGGAGGTTCGAGCAGTACTTC. Translation gives CSTSGRFEQYF.

The rearrangement joins TRBV27 to TRBJ2-5; 7 bases align to TRBD1. The CDR3 consists of 15 residues. J gave up 5 bases and V 3 bases, and 9 bases lay outside the gene matches. In germline, CDR1 is MNHEY, CDR2 SMNVEV (reference sequence). For the CDR3, the DNA is TGTGCCAGCAGTTTGGAGACAGGGCAGTGGGAGACCCAGTACTTC. Protein product: CASSLETGQWETQYF.

The chain employs TRBV11-3 and TRBJ1-3; D gene ambiguous. This CDR3 spans 15 amino acids. V was trimmed by 5 bases and J by 1 base, leaving 12 bases between them. From germline, CDR1 is SGHNT and CDR2 YENEEA. CDR3 sequence reads: CASSLTGLSGNTIYF. The CDR3 DNA reads as TGTGCCAGCAGCCTAACGGGGTTATCTGGAAACACCATATATTTT.

V usage is TRBV15 and J usage is TRBJ1-5, with D perhaps matching TRBD1 (5 bases). The CDR3 spans 18 residues. The germline V gene encodes CDR1 LNHNV and CDR2 YYDKDF (reference sequence). V shed 0 bases and J shed 2 bases, with 17 bases lying between them. The CDR3 sequence is CATSRDPPGGAGNQPQHF. The DNA for the CDR3 is TGTGCCACCAGCAGAGACCCGCCCGGAGGGGCGGGCAATCAGCCCCAGCATTTT. The variable domain in full, completed from reference TRBV15 and TRBJ1-5, reads DAMVIQNPRYQVTQFGKPVTLSCSQTLNHNVMYWYQQKSSQAPKLLFHYYDKDFNNEADTPDNFQSRRPNTSFCFLDIRSPGLGDTAMYLCATSRDPPGGAGNQPQHFGDGTRLSIL.

The chain has TRBV2 and TRBJ1-1; D not resolved. V lost 0 bases and J 1 base, leaving 9 bases between the germline ends. Germline V gene sequence: CDR1 SNHLY, CDR2 FYNNEI. CDR3 length equals 15 residues. The CDR3 loop is CASSEAGQKNTEAFF. For the CDR3, the DNA is TGTGCCAGCAGTGAAGCTGGGCAGAAGAACACTGAAGCTTTCTTT. The variable domain in full, completed from reference TRBV2 and TRBJ1-1, reads EPEVTQTPSHQVTQMGQEVILRCVPISNHLYFYWYRQILGQKVEFLVSFYNNEISEKSEIFDDQFSVERPDGSNFTLKIRSTKLEDSAMYFCASSEAGQKNTEAFFGQGTRLTVV.

This chain joins TRBV15 and TRBJ2-5; D is unclear. Trimming shortened V by 3 bases and J by 4 bases, and 6 bases separated the two germline ends. CDR1 is LNHNV, CDR2 YYDKDF, per germline (reference sequence). The CDR3 has 12 residues. Written as DNA, the CDR3 is TGTGCCACCAGCAGCACGAGAGAGACCCAGTACTTC. The encoded protein is CATSSTRETQYF.

The V call is TRBV29-1, the J call TRBJ1-2; 8 bases align to TRBD1. V shed 3 bases, J shed 5 bases, and the junction held 8 bases outside the gene matches. Looked up from germline, CDR1 is SQVTM and CDR2 is ANQGSEA. The CDR3 runs 14 residues. The CDR3 sequence: CSVEVAGGRYGYTF. Written as DNA, the CDR3 is TGCAGCGTTGAGGTGGCAGGGGGCAGGTATGGCTACACCTTC.

The J gene is TRBJ1-1, the V gene TRBV6-5; D gene uncertain. Trimming took 2 bases from V and 4 from J, leaving 8 bases between them. Germline loops: CDR1 MNHEY, CDR2 SVGAGI. CDR3 size: 13 residues. CDR3 bases: TGTGCCAGCAGTTACGAGGCGCGCACTGAAGCTTTCTTT. Its protein product is CASSYEARTEAFF.

The chain carries TRBV28 and TRBJ2-7; D might be TRBD1 (6 bases). CDR1 and CDR2 (germline): MDHEN, SYDVKM. The CDR3 loop spans 17 amino acids. The V gene lost 4 bases and the J gene lost 4 bases, with 23 bases spanning the gap. The CDR3 DNA reads as TGTGCCAGCAGTTCGCACAGGGTCCGCGCCCCCAATTACGAGCAGTACTTC. Its protein is CASSSHRVRAPNYEQYF. Drawing the rest from reference TRBV28 and TRBJ2-7, the complete variable domain is DVKVTQSSRYLVKRTGEKVFLECVQDMDHENMFWYRQDPGLGLRLIYFSYDVKMKEKGDIPEGYSVSREKKERFSLILESASTNQTSMYLCASSSHRVRAPNYEQYFGPGTRLTVT.

V gene TRBV11-2 combines with J gene TRBJ2-2; the D gene is possibly TRBD1 (6 bases). The germline V gene has CDR1 SGHAT and CDR2 FQNNGV. With 6 bases removed from V and 3 bases from J, the gap between germline ends came to 11 bases. The CDR3 is 14 amino acids. The CDR3 DNA sequence: TGTGCCAGCAGGTGGGACACCGACACCGGGGAGCTGTTTTTT. Amino acids: CASRWDTDTGELFF.

This sequence joins TRBV19 and TRBJ1-4, with 7 bases that match TRBD1. The CDR3 sequence is 15 residues long. V dropped 5 bases and J dropped 0; count of bases not matched to a gene: 3. Germline loops: CDR1 LNHDA, CDR2 SQIVND (reference sequence). The CDR3 DNA reads as TGTGCCAGTAGTGGGACAGAAGCAACTAATGAAAAACTGTTTTTT. Amino acid sequence: CASSGTEATNEKLFF.

The chain joins TRBV5-1 to TRBJ2-5; the match to TRBD1 covers 9 bases. The CDR3 spans 14 residues. Per the germline V gene, CDR1 is SGHRS and CDR2 is YFSETQ. The V segment lost 3 bases and the J segment 5 bases; nucleotides outside the gene matches: 5. The CDR3 sequence: CASSSTGGFETQYF. The CDR3 DNA reads as TGCGCCAGCAGCTCGACAGGGGGTTTCGAGACCCAGTACTTC.

The chain is built from TRBV10-1 and TRBJ2-3; 15 nucleotides line up with TRBD2. CDR1 is WNHNN, CDR2 SYGVQD, per germline (reference sequence). The CDR3 is 17 amino acids. V lost 2 bases, J lost 6 bases, and 6 bases stayed unmatched. DNA of the CDR3: TGCGCCAGCAGTGAGGGAGGACTAGCGGGGGGGCCCGATACGCAGTATTTT. Its translation is CASSEGGLAGGPDTQYF.

CDR3 protein: CASSLALGRDNQPQHF. The DNA for the CDR3 is TGTGCCAGCAGCTTGGCCCTGGGCAGGGACAATCAGCCCCAGCATTTT. This chain links TRBV5-6 with TRBJ1-5; D is perhaps TRBD1 (5 bases). From germline, CDR1 is SGHDT and CDR2 YYEEEE. V was clipped by 0 bases and J by 3 bases, with 13 bases between them. This CDR3 is 16 amino acids long. Variable domain in full (rest from reference TRBV5-6 and TRBJ1-5): DAGVTQSPTHLIKTRGQQVTLRCSPKSGHDTVSWYQQALGQGPQFIFQYYEEEERQRGNFPDRFSGHQFPNYSSELNVNALLLGDSALYLCASSLALGRDNQPQHFGDGTRLSIL.

CDR3 in DNA: TGTGCCAGCAGTTCGACCGGGACTACGGCATACGAGCAGTACTTC. This translates into CASSSTGTTAYEQYF. The chain recombines TRBV27 with TRBJ2-7; 7 bases are shared with TRBD2. Germline V gene sequence: CDR1 MNHEY, CDR2 SMNVEV (reference sequence). The junction had 10 bases not matched to a gene; V was cut back by 4 bases and J by 4 bases. The CDR3 totals 15 residues.

J is TRBJ1-4 and V is TRBV9; the D gene is possibly TRBD1 (6 bases). Germline CDR1 reads SGDLS; CDR2 reads YYNGEE. The CDR3 extends over 16 amino acids. V shed 4 bases and J shed 7 bases, with 20 bases lying between them. The CDR3 DNA sequence: TGTGCCAGCAGCACAGAATTACAGGGATCTAGTGAAAAACTGTTTTTT. Translating gives CASSTELQGSSEKLFF.

The V and J genes are TRBV18 and TRBJ1-1; 8 bases align to TRBD1. Germline-derived CDR1 and CDR2 are KGHSH and LQKENI. V dropped 6 bases and J dropped 0; count of bases not matched to a gene: 12. The CDR3 is 17 amino acids. The CDR3 reads CASSGQGTLPMNTEAFF. The CDR3 DNA is TGTGCCAGCTCTGGACAGGGTACCCTACCTATGAACACTGAAGCTTTCTTT.

V is TRBV4-2 and J is TRBJ2-7; 9 bases are a match to TRBD2. Unmatched junction bases numbered 5, after V lost 0 bases and J lost 2 bases. Germline lookup yields CDR1 LGHNA and CDR2 YNFKEQ. The CDR3 has 16 amino acids. The CDR3 loop reads CASSQEETSGAYEQYF. The CDR3 DNA reads TGTGCCAGCAGCCAAGAAGAGACTAGCGGCGCCTACGAGCAGTACTTC.

The chain carries TRBV18 and TRBJ2-7; D may be TRBD1 (6 bases). Germline CDR1 and CDR2: KGHSH and LQKENI. The CDR3 runs to 14 residues. V was clipped by 0 bases and J by 2 bases, with 8 bases between them. CDR3 nucleotides: TGTGCCAGCTCACCACCGGACAGAACCTACGAGCAGTACTTC. This translates into CASSPPDRTYEQYF.

The chain joins TRBV5-1 to TRBJ1-2, with 8 bases lining up with TRBD1. V trimming: 7 bases; J trimming: 3 bases; junction bases outside the gene matches: 8. The germline gives CDR1 SGHRS, CDR2 YFSETQ. There are 14 residues in the CDR3. The CDR3 nucleotides are TGCGCCAGCGCCCCCGGGGGACAGGACTATGGCTACACCTTC. It codes for CASAPGGQDYGYTF.

The chain links TRBV19 to TRBJ2-6; D is possibly TRBD2 (6 bases). V was trimmed by 3 bases and J by 4 bases, leaving 19 bases between them. The germline V gene encodes CDR1 LNHDA and CDR2 SQIVND (reference sequence). CDR3 length equals 18 residues. The CDR3 DNA reads TGTGCCAGTAGTATTCTTTCAACCGGGAGAACCGGGGCCAACGTCCTGACTTTC. As protein: CASSILSTGRTGANVLTF.

The sample holds one count of this clone. CDR3 in DNA: TGTGCCACCAGCACCCAGACAGGGTACAATGAGCAGTTCTTC. It translates to CATSTQTGYNEQFF. The chain couples TRBV15 to TRBJ2-1, with 7 bases matching TRBD1. The J segment lost 4 bases and the V segment lost 4 bases, leaving 4 bases of the junction unmatched. Germline values: CDR1 LNHNV, CDR2 YYDKDF (reference sequence). The CDR3 is made up of 14 amino acids.

J is TRBJ2-7 and V is TRBV27; 9 bases are a match to TRBD1. Germline-derived CDR1 and CDR2 are MNHEY and SMNVEV (reference sequence). The CDR3 contains 15 residues. Trimming removed 5 bases from V and 3 bases from J; junction bases left unmatched: 8. This CDR3 reads CASSTRPGQGYEQYF. DNA of the CDR3: TGTGCCAGCAGTACGCGCCCGGGACAGGGCTACGAGCAGTACTTC.

V and J are TRBV19 and TRBJ1-2, with 9 bases that match TRBD1. The CDR3 is 14 amino acids. The V gene's germline CDR1 is LNHDA and CDR2 SQIVND (reference sequence). V shed 6 bases and J 6 bases; nucleotides not matched to a gene: 8. The CDR3 DNA sequence: TGTGCCAGTAGCTCCCCCGGGACAGGGAATGGCTACACCTTC. It is translated as CASSSPGTGNGYTF.

The chain uses TRBV18 and TRBJ2-2; 10 bases are a match to TRBD2. The CDR3 contains 16 residues. Germline loops: CDR1 KGHSH, CDR2 LQKENI. J lost 0 bases, V lost 4 bases, and 2 bases had no gene match. The CDR3 DNA reads as TGTGCCAGCTCACTACTAGCGGGGACGAACACCGGGGAGCTGTTTTTT. Translated, it gives CASSLLAGTNTGELFF.

This chain links TRBV28 with TRBJ1-1; unclear D gene. The germline gives CDR1 MDHEN, CDR2 SYDVKM. The CDR3 loop spans 13 amino acids. Trimming took 8 bases from V and 1 from J, leaving 11 bases between them. The CDR3 region has the DNA TGTGCCAGCCAGTTTTCCCGGAACACTGAAGCTTTCTTT. Protein product: CASQFSRNTEAFF.

This clone has just one count. This chain links TRBV27 with TRBJ1-5; D remains unclear. The CDR3 covers 13 residues. In germline, CDR1 is MNHEY, CDR2 SMNVEV (reference sequence). Trimming took off 7 bases at V and 5 bases at J, with 12 bases between the two ends. The CDR3 loop is CASTISVDQPQHF. CDR3 in DNA: TGTGCCAGCACTATTAGTGTGGATCAGCCCCAGCATTTT.

The chain links TRBV2 to TRBJ1-4; TRBD1 might be the D (5 bases). The germline V gene has CDR1 SNHLY and CDR2 FYNNEI. The V end was cut by 6 bases, the J end by 4 bases, with 12 bases between. This CDR3 spans 14 amino acids. The CDR3 region is CASRVTEINEKLFF. Written as DNA, the CDR3 is TGTGCCAGCAGGGTGACAGAGATTAATGAAAAACTGTTTTTT.

V usage is TRBV28 and J usage is TRBJ2-7, with 12 bases lining up with TRBD2. There are 15 residues in the CDR3. Trimming cost V 3 bases and J 4 bases; bases outside gene matches: 4. Germline V gene lookup returns CDR1 MDHEN and CDR2 SYDVKM. The CDR3 here is CASSFRLAGEYEQYF. The CDR3, as DNA: TGTGCCAGCAGTTTCCGACTAGCGGGAGAGTACGAGCAGTACTTC.

V is TRBV19 and J is TRBJ2-6; D uncertain. V shed 0 bases and J shed 2 bases, with 8 bases lying between them. Germline CDR1 is LNHDA and CDR2 is SQIVND (reference sequence). The CDR3 spans 16 residues. The CDR3 nucleotides are TGTGCCAGTAGTATAGAGAGAGGAACTGGGGCCAACGTCCTGACTTTC. It translates to CASSIERGTGANVLTF.